This entry lists 23 T cell receptor beta chains sequenced from one sample in a study of blood T cells in healthy people across ages. Combining a sample-barcoded 5' primer with a J-beta primer mix, a second PCR ran for roughly 7 to 11 cycles. One entry per CDR3 protein, called by TCRdb with MiXCR from the 5' RACE reads. The sample yields over 450,000 distinct CDR3 sequences, nearly 25% seen once. These same records also appear under a second study, on T cells of mothers and their children.

Sample: blood. These receptors came from a boy aged 5-17 years in good health.

This clonotype showed up just a few times. The chain carries TRBV4-3 and TRBJ1-2; possibly TRBD1 for D (5 bases). Germline V lookup: CDR1 LGHNA, CDR2 YSLEER. The CDR3 extends over 13 amino acids. The ends were cut back, 0 bases at V and 3 bases at J, with 5 bases in the middle. For the CDR3, the DNA is TGCGCCAGCAGCCAAGAGGGACACTATGGCTACACCTTC. Residues: CASSQEGHYGYTF.

Only a few counts were recorded for this clonotype. The V gene is TRBV28, the J gene TRBJ1-2; D is ambiguous. Germline lookup yields CDR1 MDHEN and CDR2 SYDVKM. V was trimmed by 6 bases and J by 4 bases, leaving 18 bases between them. The CDR3 loop spans 15 amino acids. CDR3 sequence (DNA): TGTGCCAGCAGCCCCCCATGGGAGGGTGGCTATGGCTACACCTTC. Its protein product is CASSPPWEGGYGYTF.

This clonotype occurred a few times. This rearrangement joins TRBV7-9 to TRBJ2-7, with 8 nucleotides matching TRBD1. The V and J ends lost 10 bases and 2 bases, in that order; junction bases with no gene match: 19. Germline CDR1 is SEHNR and CDR2 is FQNEAQ (reference sequence). The CDR3 contains 17 residues. The CDR3 bases are TGTGCCACCTCCAACGAGGCGCCGGGACAGGACCCCTACGAGCAGTACTTC. As protein: CATSNEAPGQDPYEQYF.

This clonotype was found a few times. The rearrangement uses TRBV24-1 and TRBJ2-5, with D possibly being TRBD1 (6 bases). The J call may be wrong; the DNA end is better matched by TRBJ2-7. CDR1 and CDR2 (germline): KGHDR, SFDVKD. CDR3 size: 12 residues. CDR3 sequence: CATRHGQFEQYF. The CDR3 coding sequence is TGTGCCACCAGGCATGGACAGTTCGAGCAGTACTTC.

The V and J genes are TRBV29-1 and TRBJ2-3, with 10 bases matching TRBD1. The CDR3 runs to 14 residues. Losses at the gene ends were 6 bases for V and 9 bases for J; bases not matched to a gene: 12. Germline V CDR1 and CDR2: SQVTM, ANQGSEA. As DNA, the CDR3 is TGCAGCGTCGGAGACAGGGGGCGGGGAGACACGCAGTATTTT. It encodes CSVGDRGRGDTQYF.

This clonotype has more than one count but fewer than ten. The chain is built from TRBV15 and TRBJ2-5; 12 nucleotides align to TRBD1. Unmatched junction bases numbered 13, after V lost 0 bases and J lost 5 bases. CDR1 is LNHNV and CDR2 is YYDKDF in the germline V gene (reference sequence). This CDR3 is built from 19 residues. This CDR3 is CATSRDQGTGGIIRETQYF. In DNA form, the CDR3 reads TGTGCCACCAGCAGAGATCAGGGGACAGGGGGCATTATTAGGGAGACCCAGTACTTC.

The chain joins TRBV6-2 or TRBV6-3 to TRBJ1-2, with D maybe TRBD1 (5 bases). V shed 1 base and J shed 4 bases, with 13 bases lying between them. This CDR3 region has 15 residues. CDR1 is MNHEY and CDR2 is SVGEGT in the germline V gene. CDR3 region: CASSYFGDASYGYTF. The CDR3 DNA reads TGTGCCAGCAGTTACTTCGGGGACGCCTCCTATGGCTACACCTTC.

A remark on this clonotype: The junction and the germline gene differ at one end; a read error may be behind it. V is TRBV2 and J is TRBJ2-3; TRBD2 matches at 7 bases. Germline CDR1 is SNHLY and CDR2 is FYNNEI. The CDR3 is 15 residues long. CDR3 protein: CASSAVGGSTDAQYF. For the CDR3, the DNA is TGTGCCAGCAGTGCCGTGGGGGGGAGCACAGATGCGCAGTATTTT.

This clonotype was counted only a few times. The chain links TRBV6-6 to TRBJ2-7; TRBD2 aligns across 9 bases. The germline V gene encodes CDR1 MNHNY and CDR2 SVGAGI (reference sequence). Losses at the gene ends were 3 bases for V and 5 bases for J; bases not matched to a gene: 8. The CDR3 covers 15 residues. The CDR3 sequence: CASSYPSGRIHEQYF. CDR3 sequence (DNA): TGTGCCAGCAGTTATCCGAGCGGGAGGATCCACGAGCAGTACTTC.

The chain has TRBV12-3 or TRBV12-4 and TRBJ1-2; the D is unclear. The CDR3 has 15 residues. Trimming took 6 bases from V and 2 from J, leaving 16 bases between them. The CDR3 sequence is CASSLPLVLNYGYTF. CDR3 sequence (DNA): TGTGCCAGCAGCCTACCTTTAGTGTTAAACTATGGCTACACCTTC.

In its sample, this clonotype was seen once. J is TRBJ2-7 and V is TRBV20-1; D gene uncertain. Germline assignment: CDR1 DFQATT and CDR2 SNEGSKA (reference sequence). The CDR3 runs to 12 residues. V gave up 0 bases and J gave up 5 bases, with 8 bases separating them. CDR3 sequence reads: CSARDIGHEQYF. The CDR3 DNA reads as TGCAGTGCTAGAGATATTGGCCACGAGCAGTACTTC.

A word on this clonotype: Its ends do not fully match the called genes, so a read error is possible. The chain uses TRBV4-3 and TRBJ2-1, with D possibly TRBD2 on 6 matching bases. Germline V gene sequence: CDR1 LGHNA, CDR2 YSLEER. The CDR3 sequence is 16 residues long. CDR3 residues: CASSQDTASAYNERFF. DNA of the CDR3: TGCGCCAGCAGCCAAGACACGGCTAGCGCGTACAATGAGCGGTTCTTC.

V is TRBV20-1 and J is TRBJ2-7, with a weak D call TRBD1 (6 bases). This CDR3 comprises 15 residues. V was pared by 6 bases and J by 5 bases, with 23 bases between. Per the germline V gene, CDR1 is DFQATT and CDR2 is SNEGSKA (reference sequence). This CDR3 is CSALKGTGSRNEQYF. CDR3 DNA: TGCAGTGCCCTGAAGGGCACAGGGAGTCGCAACGAGCAGTACTTC.

CDR3 in amino acids: CASQKGTGIDNEQYF. DNA of the CDR3: TGCGCCAGCCAGAAGGGGACAGGGATTGATAACGAGCAGTACTTC. V usage is TRBV5-1 and J usage is TRBJ2-5; 9 bases map to TRBD1. The DNA end lines up better with TRBJ2-7; the J call may be wrong. The CDR3 consists of 15 residues. CDR1 SGHRS and CDR2 YFSETQ come from the germline V gene.

About this clonotype: The CDR3 does not end in the conserved phenylalanine or tryptophan, so this is likely a read error. The chain combines TRBV15 with TRBJ1-2, with 8 nucleotides matching TRBD1. This CDR3 contains 15 residues. Trimming cost V 0 bases and J 7 bases; bases outside gene matches: 7. Germline assignment: CDR1 LNHNV and CDR2 YYDKDF (reference sequence). CDR3 sequence reads: CATSRERDRPSGYTL. For the CDR3, the DNA is TGTGCCACCAGCAGAGAGCGGGACAGGCCGTCTGGCTACACCCTC.

This clonotype showed up just a few times. A junction boundary mismatches the germline segment, possibly from a read error. V and J are TRBV29-1 and TRBJ2-7; D might be TRBD1 or TRBD2, each matching 5 bases. The CDR3 length is 11 residues. The V gene's germline CDR1 is SQVTM and CDR2 ANQGSEA. CDR3: CSVVVLGELNF. The CDR3 DNA reads as TGCAGCGTTGTTGTCTTGGGGGAGCTTAACTTC.

This clonotype was found a few times. CDR3 in DNA: TGTGCCAGCAGCCGGACGGCTAGCGGGGGTGGAGCGAATGAGCAGTTCTTC. This codes for CASSRTASGGGANEQFF. The V and J genes are TRBV11-2 and TRBJ2-1, with 10 bases aligning to TRBD2. V gave up 5 bases and J gave up 7 bases; unmatched junction bases: 14. Germline V CDR1 and CDR2: SGHAT, FQNNGV. The CDR3 covers 17 residues.

J is TRBJ2-1 and V is TRBV5-6; TRBD2 aligns across 7 bases. The CDR3 loop spans 18 amino acids. Germline trimming cut 2 bases from V and 1 base from J; bases unmatched to any gene: 12. Germline V CDR1 and CDR2: SGHDT, YYEEEE. The CDR3 spells CASSFSGRERRSYNEQFF. CDR3 in DNA: TGTGCCAGCAGCTTCAGCGGGCGGGAGAGGAGGTCCTACAATGAGCAGTTCTTC.

Comment on this clonotype: The CDR3 end shows no conserved phenylalanine or tryptophan, and so a read error is likely. The chain uses TRBV29-1 and TRBJ1-1, with 7 bases identical to TRBD1. The CDR3 length is 14 residues. Germline values: CDR1 SQVTM, CDR2 ANQGSEA. V gave up 3 bases and J gave up 2 bases; unmatched junction bases: 6. The CDR3 nucleotides read TGCAGCGTTGACCCCAGACAGGGTAACACTGAAGCTTTCTCT. This encodes CSVDPRQGNTEAFS.

V usage is TRBV7-9 and J usage is TRBJ1-1; D gene unclear. The CDR3 is made up of 16 amino acids. V was pared by 3 bases and J by 1 base, with 15 bases between. Germline CDR1 SEHNR, CDR2 FQNEAQ (reference sequence). CDR3 sequence (DNA): TGTGCCAGCAGCTTTCCAGTTTCCATGAGGAACACTGAAGCTTTCTTT. It is translated as CASSFPVSMRNTEAFF.

The DNA for the CDR3 is TGTGCCAGCAGCCCGACACGTAGCTCTGGGGCCAACGTCCTGACTTTC. Protein sequence: CASSPTRSSGANVLTF. The J gene is TRBJ2-6, the V gene TRBV7-9; D is unclear. The CDR3 is made up of 16 amino acids. CDR1 and CDR2 from the germline V gene are SEHNR and FQNEAQ (reference sequence). Trimming pared 5 bases from V and 0 bases from J, leaving 11 bases between.

This clonotype has only a few counts. V is TRBV7-2 and J is TRBJ2-5; D gene unclear. V was clipped by 2 bases and J by 1 base, with 8 bases between them. Germline CDR1 and CDR2: SGHTA and FQGNSA. This CDR3 is built from 14 residues. CDR3: CASSLTSFQETQYF. The CDR3 region has the DNA TGTGCCAGCAGCTTAACAAGTTTCCAAGAGACCCAGTACTTC.

There are a few counts of this clonotype. The chain employs TRBV28 and TRBJ2-2; 7 bases fit TRBD1. The V and J ends lost 6 bases and 4 bases, in that order; junction bases with no gene match: 8. The V gene's germline CDR1 is MDHEN and CDR2 SYDVKM. The CDR3 covers 15 residues. In DNA form, the CDR3 reads TGTGCCAGCAGCAATGACAGGGACAGCACCGGGGAGCTGTTTTTT. It is translated as CASSNDRDSTGELFF.